This T cell receptor beta chain was recovered during a study of spatial heterogeneity in lung cancer. Study overall: The average count in raw reads for each unique TCR and UMI combination exceeded 9.5 appearances.

Via MiXCR, TCRdb re-called the 5' RACE reads, giving one row per CDR3 protein. The sample shows 25,000 or so distinct CDR3 sequences, around 4.7% of them seen only once. This CDR3 region has 14 residues. The V gene's germline CDR1 is SGHRS and CDR2 YFSETQ. Trimming at V came to 4 bases and at J to 3 bases, leaving 7 bases not matched to a gene. Many counts were recorded for this clonotype. Time point specified: sample taken at primary tumor resection. The chain employs TRBV5-1 and TRBJ2-7; 7 bases agree with TRBD1. This TCR was sampled from a male donor with early-stage non-small cell lung cancer. The sample in question was PBMCs, obtained at surgery. CDR3 amino acids: CASSLRDRGYEQYF. CDR3 nucleotides: TGCGCCAGCAGCCTCCGGGACAGAGGCTACGAGCAGTACTTC.